The rows below give T cell receptor beta chains drawn from one sample of a study of post-analysis software for immune sequencing data. TCRdb re-called the PCR reads with MiXCR, one entry per CDR3 protein. The sample lists hundreds of thousands of distinct CDR3 sequences; just under 30% were seen once. The sample taken for sequencing was blood. These receptors were obtained from a girl aged 5 to 17 with multiple sclerosis. Both conserved end residues are part of each CDR3. A D gene is named only where the DNA matches it firmly. Some rows mark clone size as missing; the rest say once, few, many or name a class of expanded clone.

d_call	v_call	j_call	clone_size	cdr3_nt	cdr3_aa
TRBD2	TRBV6-2/TRBV6-3	TRBJ2-1	-	TGTGCCAGCAGTTATCTGGGGACTAGCGGAACCTACAATGAGCAGTTCTTC	CASSYLGTSGTYNEQFF
TRBD1	TRBV6-6	TRBJ1-2	-	TGTGCCAGCAGTTACTCGGACAGGGCTTATGGCTACACCTTC	CASSYSDRAYGYTF
-	TRBV6-5	TRBJ1-2	many	TGTGCCAGCAGTCTCCGATCGCCTTATGGCTACACCTTC	CASSLRSPYGYTF
TRBD1	TRBV10-3	TRBJ2-6	many	TGTGCCATCAGTGTCAGACCACCGGGACAGGGTACAACTGGGGCCAACGTCCTGACTTTC	CAISVRPPGQGTTGANVLTF
-	TRBV7-2	TRBJ1-5	few	TGTGCCAGCAGCTACGGACACAATCAGCCCCAGCATTTT	CASSYGHNQPQHF
TRBD1	TRBV7-2	TRBJ2-2	-	TGTGCCAGCAGCAAGCCCCCCGGGACAGGGGTCGCCGGGGAGCTGTTTTTT	CASSKPPGTGVAGELFF
-	TRBV20-1	TRBJ1-2	-	TGCAGTGCTCACCGGGATCCCCGGTACACCTTC	CSAHRDPRYTF
TRBD2	TRBV28	TRBJ2-5	-	TGTGCCAGCAGTGTCACGCGGGAGGCCCCGGGGCAGTACTTC	CASSVTREAPGQYF
-	TRBV5-1	TRBJ2-7	-	TGCGCCAGCAGCTTGTTCAGGACACCTTCCTACGAGCAGTACTTC	CASSLFRTPSYEQYF
-	TRBV10-3	TRBJ2-7	-	TGTGCCATCAGTGCATGGGCCCTTTTGGAGGAACTCGAGCAGTACTTC	CAISAWALLEELEQYF
-	TRBV7-2	TRBJ1-2	few	TGTGCCAGCAGCTTAGCGCTCATAAGGGAGGGCTACACCTTC	CASSLALIREGYTF
-	TRBV3-1	TRBJ1-2	few	TGTGCCAGCAGCCCCCCGGGTCAACAGGGCCACTATGGCTACACCTTC	CASSPPGQQGHYGYTF
TRBD1	TRBV12-3/TRBV12-4	TRBJ2-2	-	TGTGCCAGCAGGAAGACAGGGCAGAACACCGGGGAGCTGTTTTTT	CASRKTGQNTGELFF
TRBD1	TRBV7-2	TRBJ2-3	-	TGTGCCAGCAGCACCTGGACAGGGCCGGATACGCAGTATTTT	CASSTWTGPDTQYF
TRBD1	TRBV7-2	TRBJ2-3	-	TGTGCCAGCAGCCCCCGGACAGGGGGCGCAGATACGCAGTATTTT	CASSPRTGGADTQYF
-	TRBV9	TRBJ2-5	-	TGTGCCAGCAGCCCGAGGGGGGTGACCCAAGAGACCCAGTACTTC	CASSPRGVTQETQYF
-	TRBV7-9	TRBJ2-3	-	TGTGCCAGCAGCGGTCTTTGGGCGGGAGAGGGGGCAGATACGCAGTATTTT	CASSGLWAGEGADTQYF
TRBD1	TRBV20-1	TRBJ2-1	-	TGCAGTGCCCCGGGACAGGGGATTTTAGACAATGAGCAGTTCTTC	CSAPGQGILDNEQFF
-	TRBV20-1	TRBJ2-7	-	TGCAGTGCTAGAGATTGGCGGGCCAAGCAGTACTTC	CSARDWRAKQYF
TRBD1	TRBV27	TRBJ2-7	few	TGTGCCAGCAGTAGCCGGGACAGGTACTACGAGCAGTACTTC	CASSSRDRYYEQYF
TRBD2	TRBV7-2	TRBJ2-3	-	TGTGCCAGCAGCCAATCGGGACTAGCGGGGGTGGGCACAGATACGCAGTATTTT	CASSQSGLAGVGTDTQYF
-	TRBV5-1	TRBJ1-1	-	TGCGCCAGCAGCCCGTCAGGGAAAGGGGCTTTCTTT	CASSPSGKGAFF
-	TRBV18	TRBJ1-5	few	TGTGCCAGCTCACCACAACCCGGGACGAATAGCAATCAGCCCCAGCATTTT	CASSPQPGTNSNQPQHF
TRBD1	TRBV12-3/TRBV12-4	TRBJ1-5	-	TGTGCCAGCAGTTCCCAGACAGGGTTCGGTCAGCCCCAGCATTTT	CASSSQTGFGQPQHF
-	TRBV21-1	TRBJ2-7	-	TGTGCCAGCACCGGACAGCCCAACGAGCAGTACTTC	CASTGQPNEQYF
TRBD1	TRBV15	TRBJ2-5	few	TGTGCCACCAGCAGACCCAGAGGACAGGGCGGAAAGACCCAGTACTTC	CATSRPRGQGGKTQYF
-	TRBV6-6	TRBJ2-1	-	TGTGCCAGCAGTCGGCCTAGCACACGGAATGAGCAGTTCTTC	CASSRPSTRNEQFF
TRBD2	TRBV6-5	TRBJ2-7	-	TGTGCCAGCAGTTACTCGATAGCGGGAGGTTCCAATGAGCAGTACTTC	CASSYSIAGGSNEQYF
TRBD2	TRBV3-1	TRBJ2-3	-	TGTGCCACCAGCCCAAACGGGGGGTACGCAGATACGCAGTATTTT	CATSPNGGYADTQYF
-	TRBV6-1	TRBJ2-7	few	TGTGCCAGCAGTTTCCAGTACTTC	CASSFQYF
-	TRBV20-1	TRBJ2-7	-	TGCAGTGCTAGTCCATTCGGGAGATTAGAGCAGTACTTC	CSASPFGRLEQYF
TRBD2	TRBV6-6	TRBJ2-7	-	TGTGCCAGCAGTTACTCCCTAGCGGGAGCCAACGAGCAGTACTTC	CASSYSLAGANEQYF
TRBD1	TRBV7-2	TRBJ2-7	few	TGTGCCAGCAGCCGGACAGGACACCTCTACGAGCAGTACTTC	CASSRTGHLYEQYF
TRBD1	TRBV24-1	TRBJ1-1	few	TGTGCCACCAGTGACAGGGGGACGAACACTGAAGCTTTCTTT	CATSDRGTNTEAFF
-	TRBV15	TRBJ1-6	few	TGTGCCACCAGCGGAACCGGGCAAAAGGACGCACCCCTCCACTTT	CATSGTGQKDAPLHF
TRBD1	TRBV6-5	TRBJ1-6	-	TGTGCCAGCAGTTACTCGGGACAGGGAGTCTCACCCCTCCACTTT	CASSYSGQGVSPLHF
-	TRBV7-8	TRBJ2-7	few	TGTGCCAGCAGCGACGGTTTTGGGGCCTACGAGCAGTACTTC	CASSDGFGAYEQYF
-	TRBV10-3	TRBJ1-2	many	TGTGCCATCAGTGAGTCGGCTGATCCCTATGGCTACACCTTC	CAISESADPYGYTF
-	TRBV12-3/TRBV12-4	TRBJ2-3	-	TGTGCCAGCAGTTTAATCGGGGGGCGTGCCTCAGATACGCAGTATTTT	CASSLIGGRASDTQYF
-	TRBV28	TRBJ2-3	-	TGTGCCAGCAGGGCTGACAGGTCGCTGGGGCAGTATTTT	CASRADRSLGQYF
TRBD1	TRBV29-1	TRBJ2-1	few	TGCAGCGTTGAAGCCGCCCGAGGGGGCGATGAGCAGTTCTTC	CSVEAARGGDEQFF
TRBD1	TRBV20-1	TRBJ1-3	-	TGCAGTGCTAGACTCAACAGGGGGCCTAGAAACACCATATATTTT	CSARLNRGPRNTIYF
-	TRBV29-1	TRBJ2-3	-	TGCAGCTCCCGCGAGACTGAAAGGGAGTATTTT	CSSRETEREYF
TRBD2	TRBV14	TRBJ2-5	few	TGTGCCAGCAGCCAACGTACTAGCGGCCAAGAGACCCAGTACTTC	CASSQRTSGQETQYF
-	TRBV12-3/TRBV12-4	TRBJ1-1	-	TGTGCCAGCAGTTTCGGGTCGGGGGCTGAAGCTTTCTTT	CASSFGSGAEAFF
-	TRBV6-5	TRBJ2-1	-	TGTGCCAGCAGTTACCGCGGGACTGGCTACAATGAGCAGTTCTTC	CASSYRGTGYNEQFF
-	TRBV29-1	TRBJ2-3	many	TGCAGCGCCGGACAACGCCTGATCCCTAGCACAGATACGCAGTATTTT	CSAGQRLIPSTDTQYF
-	TRBV5-1	TRBJ1-5	few	TGCGCCAGCAGCTTGTATGGTGGTAGCAATCAGCCCCAGCATTTT	CASSLYGGSNQPQHF
-	TRBV5-1	TRBJ2-3	few	TGCGCCAGCAGCTTGGATGGTCAGGGGAGCACAGATACGCAGTATTTT	CASSLDGQGSTDTQYF
TRBD1	TRBV5-4	TRBJ2-5	-	TGTGCCAGCAGCTTATGGGGGGCCGGGACAGGGACCCAGTACTTC	CASSLWGAGTGTQYF
-	TRBV24-1	TRBJ2-1	-	TGTGCCACCAGTGACCTACAAGGGGATTGTGGTGAGCAGTTCTTC	CATSDLQGDCGEQFF
TRBD2	TRBV5-1	TRBJ2-1	few	TGCGCCAGCAGCCCCGGACTAGCGGGAGCCTCATACAATGAGCAGTTCTTC	CASSPGLAGASYNEQFF
TRBD1	TRBV7-2	TRBJ1-6	-	TGTGCCAGCAGCGCCTGGACAGGGACGGGGTCACCCCTCCACTTT	CASSAWTGTGSPLHF
TRBD2	TRBV28	TRBJ2-3	-	TGTGCCAGCGAAAGCCCCCGGGAGGCTCGCCATACGCAGTATTTT	CASESPREARHTQYF
TRBD1	TRBV29-1	TRBJ2-7	few	TGCAGCGTTGGGCCGCGGCAGGGGGCCTACGAGCAGTACTTC	CSVGPRQGAYEQYF